A single sample is the source of the 26 T cell receptor beta chains below, sequenced in a study of shared clonotypes between healthy human individuals. Clones were sequenced by immunoSEQ multiplex PCR, and TCRdb holds only the in-frame ones, with some missing. The table shows 1.4 million or so clones, with approximately 98.5% occurring only once. Sequencing input: naive CD4+ T cells sorted from blood. As to subset: CD45RA+ positively selected. All receptors come from a man aged 25 to 40 in good health.

The gene calls are TRBV14 and TRBJ2-4; D is possibly TRBD2 (6 bases). V was clipped by 4 bases and J by 0 bases, with 10 bases between them. This CDR3 is 15 amino acids long. Germline V gene lookup returns CDR1 SGHDN and CDR2 FVKESK. The CDR3 DNA is TGTGCCAGCAGCCCCGGGGGACTAGCCAAAAACATTCAGTACTTC. Translation gives CASSPGGLAKNIQYF.

Remarks on this clone: In the same sample, other DNA sequences code for this CDR3. This chain links TRBV28 with TRBJ2-7, with D tentatively TRBD2 (5 bases). The CDR3 totals 14 residues. Germline loops: CDR1 MDHEN, CDR2 SYDVKM. Trimming took off 2 bases at V and 2 bases at J, with 10 bases between the two ends. This chain's CDR3 is CASSLLAGTYEQYF. The CDR3 region has the DNA TGTGCCAGCAGTTTACTCGCCGGGACCTACGAGCAGTACTTC.

This chain joins TRBV5-1 and TRBJ2-1; 8 bases are a match to TRBD2. The CDR3 runs 17 residues. Germline trimming cut 0 bases from V and 2 bases from J; bases unmatched to any gene: 7. The germline CDR1 and CDR2 sequences are SGHRS and YFSETQ. In nucleotides, the CDR3 is TGCGCCAGCAGCTTGGCGGTCACTAGCGGTACCTACAATGAGCAGTTCTTC. This translates into CASSLAVTSGTYNEQFF.

Remarks on this clone: Other nucleotide sequences from this sample produce the same CDR3. The rearrangement links TRBV11-3 to TRBJ2-5, with D unclear. CDR1 SGHNT and CDR2 YENEEA come from the germline V gene. V dropped 3 bases and J dropped 2 bases, with 7 bases sitting between them. This CDR3 contains 13 residues. CDR3 sequence reads: CASSLGSQETQYF. CDR3 DNA: TGTGCCAGCAGCTTGGGCTCACAAGAGACCCAGTACTTC.

This clone has a single count. The chain uses TRBV28 and TRBJ2-1; unclear D gene. The CDR3 runs to 13 residues. CDR1 and CDR2 (germline): MDHEN, SYDVKM. V shed 3 bases and J shed 4 bases, with 7 bases lying between them. The CDR3 is CASSFDLYNEQFF. The CDR3 nucleotides read TGTGCCAGCAGTTTCGACCTTTACAATGAGCAGTTCTTC.

The chain joins TRBV19 to TRBJ2-5, with D perhaps TRBD1 or TRBD2 (6 bases each). The CDR3 contains 15 residues. Germline CDR1 reads LNHDA; CDR2 reads SQIVND (reference sequence). V was trimmed by 3 bases and J by 5 bases, leaving 16 bases between them. The CDR3 loop is CASSIIAGHRETQYF. The CDR3 nucleotides read TGTGCCAGTAGTATTATCGCGGGACACAGGGAGACCCAGTACTTC.

The chain combines TRBV2 with TRBJ2-7; 12 nucleotides line up with TRBD2. The V gene end was trimmed by 6 bases and the J gene end by 1 base; junction bases not matched to a gene: 7. CDR3 length equals 16 residues. Germline values: CDR1 SNHLY, CDR2 FYNNEI. In nucleotides, the CDR3 is TGTGCCAGCAGAACTAGCGGGGGGATCAAATCCTACGAGCAGTACTTC. It is translated as CASRTSGGIKSYEQYF.

The J gene is TRBJ2-7, the V gene TRBV27, with a tentative D call TRBD2 (6 bases). The length of the CDR3 is 15 residues. The germline V and J ends were trimmed by 2 bases and 0 bases, with 11 bases remaining between them. The germline CDR1 and CDR2 sequences are MNHEY and SMNVEV (reference sequence). The CDR3 nucleotides are TGTGCCAGCAGTTTAGTGGCGGGAATCTCCTACGAGCAGTACTTC. This translates into CASSLVAGISYEQYF.

The chain combines TRBV4-1 with TRBJ2-5; 10 bases are a match to TRBD2. Germline V gene sequence: CDR1 MGHRA, CDR2 YSYEKL. Losses at the gene ends were 0 bases for V and 5 bases for J; bases not matched to a gene: 15. The CDR3 extends over 19 amino acids. The CDR3 is CASSQDPPSGSLSGETQYF. CDR3 coding DNA: TGCGCCAGCAGCCAAGATCCGCCTAGCGGGAGTCTATCGGGGGAGACCCAGTACTTC.

V gene TRBV29-1 combines with J gene TRBJ2-5; 8 bases map to TRBD1. Germline V CDR1 and CDR2: SQVTM, ANQGSEA. V lost 6 bases to trimming and J lost 7 bases; unmatched junction nucleotides: 10. This CDR3 contains 13 residues. CDR3: CSVRTQGAGTQYF. For the CDR3, the DNA is TGCAGCGTCCGGACTCAGGGGGCCGGGACCCAGTACTTC.

The chain has TRBV2 and TRBJ2-7; TRBD2 might be the D (6 bases). The CDR3 is made up of 14 amino acids. Germline lookup yields CDR1 SNHLY and CDR2 FYNNEI. V shed 2 bases and J shed 2 bases, with 10 bases lying between them. The CDR3 bases are TGTGCCAGCAGTGAACGGAGGGGTACCTACGAGCAGTACTTC. This translates into CASSERRGTYEQYF.

This chain links TRBV5-1 with TRBJ2-5, with a tentative D call TRBD1 (5 bases). The germline V gene encodes CDR1 SGHRS and CDR2 YFSETQ. With 4 bases removed from V and 5 bases from J, the gap between germline ends came to 12 bases. The CDR3 contains 13 residues. DNA of the CDR3: TGCGCCAGCAGCGCAGGGATTACGGAGACCCAGTACTTC. This gives the protein CASSAGITETQYF.

The rearrangement uses TRBV7-9 and TRBJ1-2, with D maybe TRBD1 (5 bases). Germline assignment: CDR1 SEHNR and CDR2 FQNEAQ (reference sequence). This CDR3 is built from 17 residues. With 4 bases removed from V and 8 bases from J, the gap between germline ends came to 26 bases. CDR3 amino acids: CASSSQYPGPRFSGYTF. The CDR3, as DNA: TGTGCCAGCAGCTCCCAATATCCGGGACCACGTTTTAGCGGCTACACCTTC.

The sample holds one count of this clone. This chain connects TRBV10-2 to TRBJ1-1, with D possibly being TRBD1 (5 bases). From germline, CDR1 is WSHSY and CDR2 SAAADI. The CDR3 length is 13 residues. Trimming took 8 bases from V and 1 from J, leaving 11 bases between them. The CDR3 DNA follows: TGCGCCAGCTCTAACACAGGGAACACTGAAGCTTTCTTT. Translating it yields CASSNTGNTEAFF.

The chain couples TRBV6-9 to TRBJ2-2; D is unresolved. Per germline, CDR1 MNHGY and CDR2 SVAAGI. V lost 5 bases and J 0 bases, leaving 7 bases between the germline ends. The CDR3 contains 14 residues. CDR3 region: CASSLGSNTGELFF. DNA of the CDR3: TGTGCCAGCAGTCTAGGCTCGAACACCGGGGAGCTGTTTTTT.

This chain connects TRBV25-1 to TRBJ2-2; D possibly corresponds to TRBD2 (5 bases). Germline V gene data show CDR1 as MGHDK and CDR2 as SYGVNS. The CDR3 sequence is 15 residues long. The V and J ends lost 3 bases and 5 bases respectively, with 13 bases between them. The CDR3 bases are TGTGCCAGCAGTGATAACGGGGTGAAGACCGGGGAGCTGTTTTTT. This translates into CASSDNGVKTGELFF.

This chain connects TRBV5-8 to TRBJ2-7; 8 nucleotides line up with TRBD1. V lost 6 bases and J lost 1; bases outside the gene matches: 9. CDR3 length equals 15 residues. Germline V CDR1 and CDR2: SGHTS, YDEGEE. In DNA form, the CDR3 reads TGTGCCAGCAACCTCGGACAGGGCAATTCCTACGAGCAGTACTTC. This translates into CASNLGQGNSYEQYF. The variable domain in full, completed from reference TRBV5-8 and TRBJ2-7, reads EAGVTQSPTHLIKTRGQQATLRCSPISGHTSVYWYQQALGLGLQFLLWYDEGEERNRGNFPPRFSGRQFPNYSSELNVNALELEDSALYLCASNLGQGNSYEQYFGPGTRLTVT.

The chain carries TRBV5-8 and TRBJ2-5, with unresolved D. The CDR3 is 14 residues long. The germline V and J ends were trimmed by 3 bases and 5 bases, with 14 bases remaining between them. Germline V gene lookup returns CDR1 SGHTS and CDR2 YDEGEE. The CDR3 region is CASSSETMAETQYF. The CDR3 DNA is TGTGCCAGCAGCTCCGAAACTATGGCGGAGACCCAGTACTTC.

This chain uses TRBV5-4 with TRBJ1-1; D is uncertain. Trimming took off 5 bases at V and 4 bases at J, with 12 bases between the two ends. The CDR3 is 13 residues long. Germline V gene lookup returns CDR1 SGHNT and CDR2 YYREEE (reference sequence). CDR3 sequence reads: CASSTEVVTEAFF. In nucleotides, the CDR3 is TGTGCCAGCAGTACGGAGGTGGTCACTGAAGCTTTCTTT.

Here the CDR3 DNA reads TGCGCCAGCAGCCTTGGGAGGCTAGCGCCAGGCTACGAGCAGTACTTC. Translation: CASSLGRLAPGYEQYF. This rearrangement joins TRBV5-1 to TRBJ2-7; maybe TRBD2 (6 bases). The V and J ends lost 4 bases and 3 bases respectively, with 20 bases between them. The length of the CDR3 is 16 residues. Looked up from germline, CDR1 is SGHRS and CDR2 is YFSETQ.

This chain joins TRBV10-3 and TRBJ2-7, with TRBD2 matching over 14 bases. V was pared by 5 bases and J by 7 bases, with 7 bases of the junction left unmatched. The germline CDR1 and CDR2 sequences are ENHRY and SYGVKD. The CDR3 covers 15 residues. In DNA form, the CDR3 reads TGTGCCATCAGTAAGACTAGCGGGAGGGTAAAGGAGCAGTACTTC. This translates into CAISKTSGRVKEQYF.

V gene TRBV29-1 combines with J gene TRBJ2-1, with TRBD2 matching 13 bases. This CDR3 region has 19 residues. The germline V gene has CDR1 SQVTM and CDR2 ANQGSEA. With 4 bases clipped from V and 2 bases from J, the junction kept 14 bases outside the gene matches. The CDR3 protein is CSVVLRTSGRAAPYNEQFF. Written as DNA, the CDR3 is TGCAGCGTTGTGCTCCGTACTAGCGGGAGGGCCGCCCCCTACAATGAGCAGTTCTTC.

The V gene is TRBV5-5, the J gene TRBJ2-7, with D possibly being TRBD2 (6 bases). CDR3 length: 15 residues. CDR1 SGHKS and CDR2 YYEKEE come from the germline V gene (reference sequence). V was pared by 2 bases and J by 0 bases, with 12 bases between. CDR3 DNA: TGTGCCAGCAGCTTTGGGGGGAGTACCTCCTACGAGCAGTACTTC. It is translated as CASSFGGSTSYEQYF.

V is TRBV21-1 and J is TRBJ2-7; TRBD2, as called in the table, went unchecked against the DNA. TRBV21-1 is a known pseudogene. This CDR3 comprises 14 residues. In DNA form, the CDR3 reads TGTGCCAGCAGCCCCCCAAGAGGCGGCTACGAGCAGTACTTC. This translates into CASSPPRGGYEQYF.

The chain has TRBV6-4 and TRBJ2-7; the D gene is possibly TRBD2 (6 bases). This CDR3 comprises 16 residues. Trimming pared 8 bases from V and 5 bases from J, leaving 25 bases between. In germline, CDR1 is MRHNA, CDR2 SNTAGT. The CDR3 nucleotides are TGTGCCAGCCACCAGCAGAGGAGGGTTATGAGCCACGAGCAGTACTTC. This codes for CASHQQRRVMSHEQYF.

The chain couples TRBV19 to TRBJ1-1, with 8 nucleotides matching TRBD1. Looked up from germline, CDR1 is LNHDA and CDR2 is SQIVND (reference sequence). The V gene end was trimmed by 3 bases and the J gene end by 7 bases; junction bases not matched to a gene: 7. This CDR3 contains 14 residues. The CDR3 coding sequence is TGTGCCAGTAGTATGATCAGGGGGCTTGGTGAAGCTTTCTTT. This translates into CASSMIRGLGEAFF.